Listed below are T cell receptor beta chains from one sample, sequenced in a study of T cells in Graves' hyperthyroidism and ophthalmopathy. TCRdb processed the multiplex PCR reads anew with MiXCR; each CDR3 protein has one entry. The sample lists 500,000 to 700,000 distinct CDR3 sequences; approximately 15% were seen once. Sequenced material: blood. The receptors stem from a young woman with Graves' hyperthyroidism. Each CDR3 is given with its conserved first and last residue. Each record gives: J gene, V gene, D gene, clone size, CDR3 DNA, CDR3 protein. A D gene is named only where the DNA matches it firmly. Rows may omit the clone size; those that give it use once, few, many or a size class.

TRBJ1-1,TRBV7-2,.,few,TGTGCCAGCAGCGCCCTGCCGGGGGGAGGCACTGAAGCTTTCTTT,CASSALPGGGTEAFF
TRBJ2-1,TRBV20-1,TRBD1,few,TGCAGTGCTGGACAGGGGACTTCCTACAATGAGCAGTTCTTC,CSAGQGTSYNEQFF
TRBJ2-1,TRBV4-1,TRBD2,.,TGCGCCAGCAGCCAAGATCGGGGCGGGGGGCTGTACAATGAGCAGTTCTTC,CASSQDRGGGLYNEQFF
TRBJ2-1,TRBV12-3/TRBV12-4,TRBD2,few,TGTGCCAGCAGTGGGGGACTAGCGGGAGAAAATGAGCAGTTCTTC,CASSGGLAGENEQFF
TRBJ2-3,TRBV2,TRBD2,few,TGTGCCAGCAGTGGAGCGCTAGCGGCCAGCACAGATACGCAGTATTTT,CASSGALAASTDTQYF
TRBJ2-5,TRBV2,.,many,TGTGCCAGCAGCTGGGGGCTAGTCCAAGAGACCCAGTACTTC,CASSWGLVQETQYF
TRBJ2-1,TRBV6-6,.,few,TGTGCCAGCAGTTACTCGGGCGCCGGGGGTCGGAATGAGCAGTTCTTC,CASSYSGAGGRNEQFF
TRBJ1-5,TRBV7-9,.,many,TGTGCCAGCAGCCATACCACAGGGTTTCAGCCCCAGCATTTT,CASSHTTGFQPQHF
TRBJ2-1,TRBV5-1,TRBD1,many,TGCGCCAGCAGCTTGGTCCCGGGACAGGGTTGGAGGGCCTACAATGAGCAGTTCTTC,CASSLVPGQGWRAYNEQFF
TRBJ1-4,TRBV5-1,.,few,TGCGCCAGCAGGCCGACCGGGACCCTAAATGAAAAACTGTTTTTT,CASRPTGTLNEKLFF
TRBJ2-4,TRBV11-2,.,many,TGTGCCAGCAGACCCGACTGGGAAAACATTCAGTACTTC,CASRPDWENIQYF
TRBJ1-2,TRBV29-1,.,.,TGCAGCGTACTTAAGGTTGGGGGGAACTATGGCTACACCTTC,CSVLKVGGNYGYTF
TRBJ1-5,TRBV3-1,TRBD1,.,TGTGCCAGCAGCCCGAGTCCCGGGACAGATACAGGTGCTCAGCCCCAGCATTTT,CASSPSPGTDTGAQPQHF
TRBJ2-7,TRBV12-3/TRBV12-4,.,many,TGTGCCAGCAGGCAGGGTTACGAGCAGTACTTC,CASRQGYEQYF
TRBJ2-3,TRBV9,.,.,TGTGCCAGCGGACCAGGACATTTCCCGAGCACAGATACGCAGTATTTT,CASGPGHFPSTDTQYF
TRBJ1-5,TRBV20-1,TRBD1,.,TGCAGTGCACCGGACAGGGAGGGCGATAGCAATCAGCCCCAGCATTTT,CSAPDREGDSNQPQHF
TRBJ2-7,TRBV6-5,.,.,TGTGCCAGCAGTTACTCGGACGGGCCCTACGAGCAGTACTTC,CASSYSDGPYEQYF
TRBJ1-1,TRBV5-5,.,many,TGTGCCAGCAGCTTGAGTTACACCTACACTGAAGCTTTCTTT,CASSLSYTYTEAFF
TRBJ2-3,TRBV6-5,TRBD2,many,TGTGCCAGCAGTTACTCCACGCGGGGGAGCACAGATACGCAGTATTTT,CASSYSTRGSTDTQYF
TRBJ2-1,TRBV20-1,TRBD2,few,TGCAGTGCTGAGGACTCGGGTAGCGGGTTCTTTTACAATGAGCAGTTCTTC,CSAEDSGSGFFYNEQFF
TRBJ1-1,TRBV10-1,.,few,TGCGCCAGCAGAGGCCCCGGATTAGGGACTGAAGCTTTCTTT,CASRGPGLGTEAFF
TRBJ2-2,TRBV12-3/TRBV12-4,TRBD2,.,TGTGCCAGCAGTACTCTTGGCGGGGGGCCCTGGGAGCTGTTTTTT,CASSTLGGGPWELFF
TRBJ2-1,TRBV11-2,TRBD2,many,TGTGCCAGCAACCCTTCGGGGGGGCTAGGGGATGAGCAGTTCTTC,CASNPSGGLGDEQFF
TRBJ2-1,TRBV19,.,few,TGTGCCAGTACCGCGGGCGGGGGCCCCAATGAGCAGTTCTTC,CASTAGGGPNEQFF
TRBJ2-7,TRBV29-1,.,few,TGCAGCGTTTCTTACGGTGACGAGCAGTACTTC,CSVSYGDEQYF
TRBJ1-5,TRBV7-2,.,many,TGTGCCAGCGCGTGGGGGAAGAATCAGCCCCAGCATTTT,CASAWGKNQPQHF
TRBJ1-1,TRBV11-2,.,many,TGTGCCAGCAGCTTTAGACACTTTTCGGCCACTGAAGCTTTCTTT,CASSFRHFSATEAFF
TRBJ2-5,TRBV2,TRBD2,.,TGTGCCAGCAGTGAAACCCGGGCGGGAGGGTACCAGACCCAGTACTTC,CASSETRAGGYQTQYF
TRBJ2-7,TRBV28,TRBD1,many,TGTGCCAGCAGTCCACCCAGGGGGCTATACGAGCAGTACTTC,CASSPPRGLYEQYF
TRBJ2-7,TRBV9,TRBD2,many,TGTGCCAGCAGCGCCATAGCGGGAGGGCCCTACGAGCAGTACTTC,CASSAIAGGPYEQYF
TRBJ2-3,TRBV7-2,TRBD2,many,TGTGCCAGCAGCTTAGTGGGGCGGCTAGCGGGGGGCAACACAGATACGCAGTATTTT,CASSLVGRLAGGNTDTQYF
TRBJ1-2,TRBV27,TRBD1,.,TGTGCCAGCAGACGGGACAGGGCCCAAGCTAACTATGGCTACACCTTC,CASRRDRAQANYGYTF
TRBJ2-3,TRBV7-2,.,many,TGTGCCAGCAGCTATGGGACGGCCAGGGGCACAGATACGCAGTATTTT,CASSYGTARGTDTQYF
TRBJ2-3,TRBV5-1,TRBD1,few,TGCGCCAGCACCCCCAGGGGGCCGGGAGTGGATACGCAGTATTTT,CASTPRGPGVDTQYF
TRBJ2-1,TRBV28,.,many,TGTGCCAGCAAACAGGGTGATGAGCAGTTCTTC,CASKQGDEQFF
TRBJ1-2,TRBV5-6,.,.,TGTGCCAGCAGGGATGTGGGGGCATATGGCTACACCTTC,CASRDVGAYGYTF
TRBJ1-4,TRBV27,.,few,TGTGCCAGCAGGCGGACAGCTCTAAATGAAAAACTGTTTTTT,CASRRTALNEKLFF